This entry concerns a single TCR beta chain. Its antigen is currently not known. Receptor amplification or capture employed the immunoSEQ multiplex PCR assay. For the multiplex PCR, a mixture combining 60 forward primers for TCR Vbeta segments and 13 reverse primers for TCR Jbeta segments was used. A multiplex PCR assay on genomic DNA amplified the CDR3 region of rearranged TCR beta genes. The Illumina HiSeq System was used to sequence the amplified TCR beta libraries as 87-base-pair reads. As for the original processing: A later analysis counted approximately 76 million unique TCR beta chains across the 666 repertoires, and some 12 million of these chains were shared by at least two donors. A nearest-neighbor algorithm error-corrected the raw reads and collapsed the reads into unique sequences, merging closely related sequences to remove PCR and sequencing errors. Alignment of CDR3 sequences to IMGT reference sequences was used to assign V, D and J gene segments. For a sequence to be retained, a match of at least six nucleotides to both a V gene segment and a J gene segment was required. Rearrangements were called productive when the CDR3 lacked stop codons and stayed in frame with V and J; all others were non-productive. CDR3 was defined by IMGT convention, running from the second conserved V-encoded cysteine to the conserved J-encoded phenylalanine. In an earlier analysis of 500 to 650 of the donors, sequences lacking an unambiguous match to a single V gene segment were excluded. An earlier analysis of a few hundred of the donors called V segments functional above 56.7% productive rearrangements and segregating when the between-donor standard deviation exceeded 5%. A statistical classification framework was built to diagnose cytomegalovirus status from the catalog of TCR beta chain sequences. A later analysis assigned V and J genes by comparing TCR nucleotide sequences with IMGT/GENE-DB human TR gene sequences. The TCRdist pipeline was used in a later analysis to assign CDR3 sequences and most-parsimonious VDJ recombination scenarios. A later analysis defined each TCR beta chain by its CDR3 amino acid sequence plus V-gene family, and excluded reads lacking a unique V-gene family. A later analysis removed 592 highly shared, low-generation-probability nucleotide sequences to deal with suspected cross-contamination and a sequencing artifact. In a later analysis, a clonal expansion index for each public chain was calculated from normalized within-repertoire ranks of inferred template counts. In a later analysis, generation probabilities were computed with a VDJ recombination model fitted to out-of-frame rearrangements, and the resulting probabilities were checked against IGoR. In a later analysis, hypergeometric tests were used to score TCR-TCR, TCR-HLA and TCR-CMV co-occurrence, with a repertoire-size bias correction applied to TCR pairs. A later analysis estimated false discovery rates by permuting HLA or CMV assignments 20 times. In a later analysis, co-occurring TCRs were grouped using DBSCAN, and TCRdist sequence similarity was added for clustering within HLA-allele-positive subsets. For co-occurrence clustering, repertoires with fewer than 30,000 or more than 120,000 public chains were excluded, along with 4 to 6 repertoires with anomalous nucleotide sharing. TCRdb's version of the immuneACCESS table is confined to in-frame rearrangements and falls short of the full clone set. An unresolved V gene accounts for under half of the shortfall where checked; the remainder is of unknown origin. That table supplies the V and J calls and clone size; D and trimming were determined from the DNA. The record for this sample contains roughly 58,000 clones. The ten largest clonotypes hold more than 9.5% of the sample.

This entry comes from a study of cytomegalovirus exposure and HLA in healthy donors (dated by TCRdb to about 2017). Some background on the complete study: An earlier analysis of some 550 of the donors reported roughly 270 Gb of sequence data and approximately 110 million unique TCR beta sequences from about 179 million T cells. A later analysis re-analyzed previously published TCR beta repertoires from 666 donors and added high-resolution HLA genotyping to study TCR occurrence patterns. The genetic ancestry cluster associated with self-reported Caucasian donors included 81% of the roughly 400 genotyped donors. About 5 DR-DQ haplotypes were handled as single units for association and clustering, since linkage in the cohort was strong. To predict cytomegalovirus infection status, the study brought together high-throughput TCR immunosequencing, statistical association of individual TCRs with disease status, and machine learning. In an earlier analysis of several hundred of the donors, high-throughput TCR beta sequencing was used to judge whether each TCR beta V gene segment behaved as functional or pseudogenic. All discovery cohort repertoires had been generated on a single sequencing platform. HLA typing included class I and class II loci at four-digit resolution. The study was designed to test whether signatures of past pathogen exposure could be identified by cataloging public T cell receptors. The study used immunosequencing to profile the T cell repertoires of about 670 subjects and linked those repertoires to cytomegalovirus serostatus. The later analysis used no new phenotypic data to find candidate immune exposures, relying instead on TCR beta sequences and their occurrence across donors. In addition to the first cohort of 500 to 850 subjects, a separate validation cohort of approximately 120 different subjects was used. Donor age, sex, ethnicity and CMV serostatus were compiled together with the repertoire data. A later genetic analysis used genome-wide SNP genotypes for about three fifths of the roughly 700 donors, treating that subset as a discovery cohort. Typing coverage differed by locus: A, B, C, DRB1 and DQB1 were typed in roughly 629-640 donors, DQA1 in about 510, DPA1 in some 600, and DPB1 in 400 to 480. Among approximately 370 genotyped donors of the cohort, an average of approximately 240,000 unique TCR beta nucleotide sequences was sequenced per donor, of which 15% to 20% were non-productive. Around 320 gigabases of sequencing data and tens of millions of unique TCR sequences were included in an early release covering about 700 HLA-typed donors. The full study reports these points: In an earlier analysis of 587 of the donors, most TCR beta V segments were observed in productive rearrangements about 87% or about 30% of the time, broadly matching IMGT annotations. In a later analysis, 16,951 TCR beta sequences were associated with specific HLA alleles at a false discovery rate of 0.05. Linkage disequilibrium might explain the correlated functional status among segregating V segments, but an unknown experimental factor could not be ruled out. The cohort was sequenced for TCR beta chains only, and without alpha or paired-chain data the features that could be detected were limited. In a later analysis, several top co-occurrence clusters were reported to appear linked to parvovirus B19, influenza, CMV and Epstein-Barr virus. A later analysis found that HLA-associated TCR beta chains were more clonally expanded and had lower generation probabilities than equally common non-associated chains. Because HLA typing was missing for some donors at each locus, association tests included only the typed subset. According to the authors, the approach could potentially be generalized to other disease states and immunological phenotypes. A cluster of highly shared sequence variants was judged likely to represent a technical artifact of the sequencing pipeline. Roughly 15 rarely observed V segments, including chromosome 9 orphons, were excluded from the earlier analysis of a few hundred of the donors because counts were too low. When HLA alleles, especially DR and DQ, strongly co-occurred, attributing TCR associations to individual alleles was difficult. CMV serostatus was the only immune exposure information available for the cohort. V-gene and J-gene trimming of TCR beta chains was associated with a missense DCLRE1C variant in a later genetic analysis, and the association was replicated in an independent cohort. The classifier was reported to diagnose cytomegalovirus status with high specificity and sensitivity in both the original cohort and the validation cohort. Because the 87-base-pair reads could not distinguish some IMGT-functional V segments, including TRBV6-2 and TRBV6-3, those segments were excluded. A further reported finding was that TCR beta sequences accurately predicted the HLA-A and HLA-B alleles for most subjects in the first cohort. In a later analysis, the rate of TCR association differed among HLA loci, with DRB1 alleles having the most associated TCRs and HLA-C alleles having the fewest. Compared with the 666-donor mean, donors in an Asian-associated ancestry cluster had fewer N-insertions in productive TCRs, according to a later genetic analysis. While some public TCRs were present in many individuals, most TCR sequences turned up only very rarely across donors. Most CMV-associated TCR beta chains appeared to be HLA-restricted in a later analysis, and the HLA associations seemed to be driven largely by CMV exposure. In the study, around 160 TCR beta chains were listed as associated with cytomegalovirus. In vitro tests confirmed that a few of the cytomegalovirus-associated TCR beta chains recognize cytomegalovirus antigens. The presence/absence analyses assumed that sequencing depth was roughly uniform across donors, and that assumption may not be true.

The cohort comprised fewer than 700 healthy bone marrow donors. All cohort members were sampled while nominally healthy, although unrecorded immune exposures were likely present. The donor was CMV seropositive and belonged to the group of around 300 seropositive cohort members. A peripheral blood sample was collected from each donor, and TCR beta sequencing was performed on peripheral blood mononuclear cells. The Qiagen DNeasy Blood Extraction Kit was used to extract genomic DNA from the blood cell samples. Germline trimming: 5 bases from V, 3 bases from J; junction bases outside gene matches: 5. Based on the germline V gene (reference sequence), the CDR1 and CDR2 sequences are LNHDA and SQIVND. The CDR3 goes from the cysteine to the phenylalanine over 14 residues. The DNA shown is the 42-base CDR3, in frame from base 1.

The chain uses TRBV19 and TRBJ2-7, and TRBD1 aligns with 9 junction nucleotides. This TCR was sampled from a woman aged 45 to 65 in good health and CMV-seropositive. The sample comprised PBMCs. Here is the DNA: TGTGCCAGTAGTGGGGACAGGGCCGTCTACGAGCAGTACTTC. This translates into CASSGDRAVYEQYF.